These 21 T cell receptor beta chains share one sample of origin, sequenced in a study of human T cells and chemical hapten exposure. TCRdb re-derived calls from the RACE reads in MiXCR, one entry per CDR3 protein. The data show 200,000 to 300,000 distinct CDR3 sequences, about 8.6% seen once. Noted time point: pre-sensitization, week 0. Noted treatment: therapeutic diphenylcyclopropenone sensitization with weekly scalp DPC. The starting material was whole blood, obtained in connection with sensitization to the hapten diphenylcyclopropenone (DPC). These receptors all come from a woman in her forties with alopecia areata. Some clones in this sample may be carry-over from other donors' samples.

The table lists this clonotype with many counts. The chain has TRBV7-8 and TRBJ2-3; 9 bases line up with TRBD2. CDR3 length equals 16 residues. Germline trimming cut 1 base from V and 6 bases from J; bases unmatched to any gene: 8. The V gene's germline CDR1 is SGHVS and CDR2 FQNEAQ. The CDR3 region is CASSLELAGSTDTQYF. The CDR3 nucleotides are TGTGCCAGCAGCTTAGAACTAGCGGGTTCCACGGATACGCAGTATTTT.

V usage is TRBV5-1 and J usage is TRBJ2-5; D remains ambiguous. The CDR3 runs 15 residues. Germline CDR1 SGHRS, CDR2 YFSETQ. V was pared by 0 bases and J by 7 bases, with 16 bases between. In DNA, the CDR3 is TGCGCCAGCAGCTTGGGGGGTCTGCTGGACGCGACCCAGTACTTC. It specifies CASSLGGLLDATQYF.

The rearrangement links TRBV9 to TRBJ1-1, with no clear D. The V and J ends lost 2 bases and 3 bases respectively, with 14 bases between them. From germline, CDR1 is SGDLS and CDR2 YYNGEE. This CDR3 spans 15 amino acids. This chain's CDR3 is CASSVGGTRDTEAFF. For the CDR3, the DNA is TGTGCCAGCAGCGTGGGAGGCACTCGGGACACTGAAGCTTTCTTT.

This clonotype was observed a few times. The gene calls are TRBV29-1 and TRBJ1-2; the match to TRBD1 covers 7 bases. The CDR3 contains 13 residues. Germline CDR1 and CDR2: SQVTM and ANQGSEA. Unmatched junction bases numbered 3, after V lost 5 bases and J lost 0 bases. CDR3 bases: TGCAGCGTTCGGGACAGAACTAACTATGGCTACACCTTC. Its translation: CSVRDRTNYGYTF.

This clonotype was picked up a small number of times. The CDR3 region has the DNA TGCAGCGTTTCCAGCGGCTACAATGAGCAGTTCTTC. It yields the protein CSVSSGYNEQFF. The rearrangement uses TRBV29-1 and TRBJ2-1, with a weak D call TRBD2 (5 bases). The CDR3 is 12 residues long. Trimming left V 5 bases short and J 3 bases short, with 8 bases between. Looked up from germline, CDR1 is SQVTM and CDR2 is ANQGSEA.

This clonotype was picked up a small number of times. This sequence joins TRBV3-1 and TRBJ1-4; TRBD1 agrees at 9 bases. Germline V gene sequence: CDR1 LGHDT, CDR2 YNNKEL (reference sequence). CDR3 length: 16 residues. V lost 6 bases to trimming and J lost 5 bases; unmatched junction nucleotides: 10. CDR3 sequence: CASRAGTGRRNEKLFF. CDR3 bases: TGTGCCAGCAGGGCCGGGACAGGGAGGAGGAATGAAAAACTGTTTTTT.

Only a few counts were recorded for this clonotype. This chain uses TRBV6-5 with TRBJ2-7; D uncertain. Trimming shortened V by 6 bases and J by 1 base, and 10 bases separated the two germline ends. Per germline, CDR1 MNHEY and CDR2 SVGAGI. There are 13 residues in the CDR3. The CDR3 protein is CASRSSSSYEQYF. The CDR3 DNA sequence: TGTGCCAGCAGGAGTAGCAGTTCCTACGAGCAGTACTTC.

The rearrangement uses TRBV7-2 and TRBJ2-1, with D possibly being TRBD1 (6 bases). The V gene's germline CDR1 is SGHTA and CDR2 FQGNSA. The CDR3 spans 12 residues. Trimming stripped 8 bases from V and 10 bases from J, with 15 bases between. The CDR3 sequence: CASSPFQGEQFF. Written as DNA, the CDR3 is TGTGCCAGCTCACCCTTCCAGGGGGAGCAGTTCTTC.

This sequence joins TRBV12-3 or TRBV12-4 and TRBJ1-5; 10 positions agree with TRBD1. V dropped 6 bases and J dropped 4; count of bases not matched to a gene: 3. There are 14 residues in the CDR3. CDR3 nucleotides: TGTGCCAGCAGGGGGACAGGGGATAATCAGCCCCAGCATTTT. It codes for CASRGTGDNQPQHF.

The V gene is TRBV7-6, the J gene TRBJ2-5; weak D call: TRBD1 (6 bases). Germline CDR1 reads SGHVS; CDR2 reads FNYEAQ. The CDR3 extends over 16 amino acids. With 3 bases removed from V and 2 bases from J, the gap between germline ends came to 16 bases. CDR3 sequence (DNA): TGTGCCAGCAGCTTGGGGGCTGGTCCCCAGCAAGAGACCCAGTACTTC. Translated, it gives CASSLGAGPQQETQYF.

This clonotype has just a few counts. The V and J genes are TRBV28 and TRBJ1-6, with TRBD1 matching over 7 bases. This CDR3 region has 18 residues. V was pared by 8 bases and J by 7 bases, with 20 bases of the junction left unmatched. Germline CDR1 MDHEN, CDR2 SYDVKM. For the CDR3, the DNA is TGTGCCAGCGGGTCCCGCCCGGACAGGTCCCTTCGGAATTCACCCCTCCACTTT. This gives the protein CASGSRPDRSLRNSPLHF. Complete variable domain (other parts from reference TRBV28 and TRBJ1-6): DVKVTQSSRYLVKRTGEKVFLECVQDMDHENMFWYRQDPGLGLRLIYFSYDVKMKEKGDIPEGYSVSREKKERFSLILESASTNQTSMYLCASGSRPDRSLRNSPLHFGNGTRLTVT.

This chain joins TRBV5-1 and TRBJ1-5; D gene unclear. CDR3 length: 13 amino acids. The germline gives CDR1 SGHRS, CDR2 YFSETQ. Trimming pared 3 bases from V and 4 bases from J, leaving 8 bases between. CDR3 sequence reads: CASSWAENQPQHF. CDR3 DNA sequence: TGCGCCAGCAGCTGGGCAGAAAATCAGCCCCAGCATTTT.

The rearrangement links TRBV5-4 to TRBJ1-6; D call uncertain. The germline CDR1 and CDR2 sequences are SGHNT and YYREEE (reference sequence). The CDR3 spans 15 residues. V lost 0 bases and J 7 bases, leaving 11 bases between the germline ends. This CDR3 is CASSLASGTNSPLHF. DNA of the CDR3: TGTGCCAGCAGCTTGGCGTCCGGAACCAATTCACCCCTCCACTTT.

Of note for this clonotype: One base away lies a much larger clone, so this may be a sequencing read error. This chain links TRBV24-1 with TRBJ1-5; D call uncertain. With 4 bases removed from V and 5 bases from J, the gap between germline ends came to 8 bases. From germline, CDR1 is KGHDR and CDR2 SFDVKD. This CDR3 has 13 residues. CDR3 nucleotide sequence: TGTGCCACCAGTGACTCAGAACATCAGCCCCAGCATTTT. As protein: CATSDSEHQPQHF.

The CDR3 nucleotides read TGCGCCAGCAGCCAAGATGGGAGGGCGCAGGGGGCTTTTAACTATGGCTACACCTTC. This translates into CASSQDGRAQGAFNYGYTF. The chain employs TRBV4-3 and TRBJ1-2; TRBD1 aligns across 8 bases. Germline lookup yields CDR1 LGHNA and CDR2 YSLEER. V lost 0 bases, J lost 1 base, and 13 bases stayed unmatched. The length of the CDR3 is 19 residues.

The chain joins TRBV2 to TRBJ2-2; weak D call: TRBD2 (6 bases). V was clipped by 6 bases and J by 5 bases, with 16 bases between them. This CDR3 is 15 amino acids long. The V gene's germline CDR1 is SNHLY and CDR2 FYNNEI. The CDR3 sequence is CASSLGTVRTGELFF. The CDR3 nucleotides are TGTGCCAGCAGCCTGGGGACTGTCAGGACCGGGGAGCTGTTTTTT.

The V call is TRBV28, the J call TRBJ1-5, with 7 bases identical to TRBD1. Germline CDR1 and CDR2: MDHEN and SYDVKM. The CDR3 runs to 14 residues. Trimming cost V 3 bases and J 9 bases; bases outside gene matches: 8. As DNA, the CDR3 is TGTGCCAGCAGTTTGAGGGCAGGGGGACGGCCCCAGCATTTT. Amino acids: CASSLRAGGRPQHF. Together with reference TRBV28 and TRBJ1-5, the CDR3 gives the full variable domain: DVKVTQSSRYLVKRTGEKVFLECVQDMDHENMFWYRQDPGLGLRLIYFSYDVKMKEKGDIPEGYSVSREKKERFSLILESASTNQTSMYLCASSLRAGGRPQHFGDGTRLSIL.

This clonotype was seen repeatedly, ten times or more. The CDR3 nucleotides are TGTGCCAGCAGTCCCCCCTTGGGCAACGAGCAGTACTTC. Amino acids: CASSPPLGNEQYF. The gene calls are TRBV6-2 or TRBV6-3 and TRBJ2-7; D is undetermined. CDR1 and CDR2 from the germline V gene are MNHEY and SVGEGT. V was cut by 5 bases and J by 5 bases, with 13 bases left in between. The CDR3 has 13 amino acids.

The sample holds many counts of this clonotype. The chain carries TRBV5-4 and TRBJ1-2, with TRBD1 matching 8 bases. The trim removed 4 bases at V and 1 base at J, leaving 6 bases unmatched. The germline V gene encodes CDR1 SGHNT and CDR2 YYREEE (reference sequence). The CDR3 covers 15 residues. The CDR3 sequence: CASSGRGQGNYGYTF. In nucleotides, the CDR3 is TGTGCCAGCAGCGGCCGAGGACAGGGTAACTATGGCTACACCTTC.

V and J are TRBV3-1 and TRBJ2-6; D is ambiguous. This CDR3 comprises 15 residues. The germline gives CDR1 LGHDT, CDR2 YNNKEL (reference sequence). V was shortened by 4 bases and J by 1 base, with 8 bases between the two germline ends. The CDR3 loop reads CASSPSVSGANVLTF. The CDR3, as DNA: TGTGCCAGCAGCCCCTCCGTTTCTGGGGCCAACGTCCTGACTTTC.

This clonotype was found many times. The chain carries TRBV2 and TRBJ1-1; possible D gene TRBD1, 6 bases. V dropped 6 bases and J dropped 8 bases, with 10 bases sitting between them. This CDR3 is 11 amino acids long. Germline V gene data show CDR1 as SNHLY and CDR2 as FYNNEI. CDR3 sequence (DNA): TGTGCCAGCAGAGCAGGGACAGAAGCTTTCTTT. Protein product: CASRAGTEAFF.